What follows are 18 T cell receptor beta chains derived from one specimen sequenced in a study of blood T cell repertoires in COVID-19. Sequencing used immunoSEQ multiplex PCR; TCRdb keeps in-frame clones, though not all of them. The table has some 410,000 clones, around nine tenths seen once. The sample taken for sequencing was PBMCs or T cells enriched from blood (not recorded which). The receptors stem from a woman under 40 with acute COVID-19.

V is TRBV19 and J is TRBJ1-1; 10 bases are shared with TRBD1. CDR1 and CDR2 from the germline V gene are LNHDA and SQIVND (reference sequence). The CDR3 is made up of 15 amino acids. J lost 4 bases, V lost 2 bases, and 4 bases had no gene match. For the CDR3, the DNA is TGTGCCAGTAGTATACCCCGGACAGGGGGCACTGAAGCTTTCTTT. This codes for CASSIPRTGGTEAFF.

The rearrangement joins TRBV2 to TRBJ2-5, with TRBD1 identical over 10 bases. Trimming took 9 bases from V and 5 from J; bases not matched to a gene: 3. From germline, CDR1 is SNHLY and CDR2 FYNNEI. This CDR3 spans 12 amino acids. This CDR3 reads CARGQGMETQYF. The CDR3 DNA sequence: TGTGCCAGGGGACAGGGGATGGAGACCCAGTACTTC.

The J gene is TRBJ2-4, the V gene TRBV11-2; D is undetermined. Germline CDR1 SGHAT, CDR2 FQNNGV. V lost 8 bases to trimming and J lost 4 bases, with 18 bases between them. The CDR3 is made up of 15 amino acids. CDR3 sequence (DNA): TGTGCCAGCCATAATATTCGAGGCAAAAAAAACATTCAGTACTTC. As protein: CASHNIRGKKNIQYF.

CDR3 in amino acids: CASSEFGTATRGRDTEAFF. As DNA, the CDR3 is TGTGCCAGCAGTGAATTTGGGACAGCCACCCGAGGCCGGGACACTGAAGCTTTCTTT. The chain joins TRBV6-1 to TRBJ1-1, with TRBD1 matching over 7 bases. V lost 2 bases and J lost 3; bases outside the gene matches: 18. The length of the CDR3 is 19 residues. CDR1 is MNHNS, CDR2 SASEGT, per germline.

This clone was seen a single time. The gene calls are TRBV18 and TRBJ1-5, with D possibly TRBD1 on 6 matching bases. CDR1 and CDR2 (germline): KGHSH, LQKENI. V lost 3 bases to trimming and J lost 2 bases, with 17 bases between them. This CDR3 has 17 amino acids. The CDR3 loop is CASSPWTVNGGNQPQHF. CDR3 DNA sequence: TGTGCCAGCTCACCCTGGACAGTCAACGGGGGCAATCAGCCCCAGCATTTT.

The chain joins TRBV3-1 (or the pseudogene TRBV3-2) to TRBJ1-6; possibly TRBD1 for D (5 bases). V was clipped by 8 bases and J by 1 base, with 12 bases between them. There are 15 residues in the CDR3. Germline V CDR1 and CDR2: LGHDT, YNNKEL (reference sequence). CDR3 sequence (DNA): TGTGCCAGCCAGGGAACGAGGTCCTATAATTCACCCCTCCACTTT. Protein sequence: CASQGTRSYNSPLHF.

The chain employs TRBV7-8 and TRBJ1-4, with 8 bases identical to TRBD1. This CDR3 is 19 amino acids long. The V gene's germline CDR1 is SGHVS and CDR2 FQNEAQ. Trimming removed 0 bases from V and 6 bases from J; junction bases left unmatched: 15. For the CDR3, the DNA is TGTGCCAGCAGCTTAGCGGGCGACTTGTGGACAGGGTGGGATGAAAAACTGTTTTTT. It codes for CASSLAGDLWTGWDEKLFF.

This chain joins TRBV7-8 and TRBJ2-7; D not certain. V was cut by 5 bases and J by 6 bases, with 8 bases left in between. The CDR3 consists of 11 residues. The germline V gene has CDR1 SGHVS and CDR2 FQNEAQ. CDR3 bases: TGTGCCAGCAGCCGAAGCATCGAGCAGTACTTC. The encoded protein is CASSRSIEQYF.

The DNA of the CDR3 is TGCAGCGTTGAAGATAGCGGGGGAGCCTACGAGCAGTACTTC. This encodes CSVEDSGGAYEQYF. The chain combines TRBV29-1 with TRBJ2-7, with 9 bases that match TRBD2. Germline V gene sequence: CDR1 SQVTM, CDR2 ANQGSEA. V lost 0 bases, J lost 2 bases, and 2 bases stayed unmatched. The CDR3 is made up of 14 amino acids.

J is TRBJ1-4 and V is TRBV4-2; weak D call: TRBD1 (5 bases). CDR3 length equals 16 residues. In germline, CDR1 is LGHNA, CDR2 YNFKEQ. The ends were cut back, 0 bases at V and 5 bases at J, with 13 bases in the middle. CDR3 loop: CASSQDYRGRNEKLFF. The CDR3 nucleotides read TGTGCCAGCAGCCAAGATTATAGGGGAAGGAATGAAAAACTGTTTTTT.

CDR3 loop: CASSSGTGLSEQYF. The CDR3 DNA is TGTGCCAGCAGTTCCGGGACAGGGTTGAGCGAGCAGTACTTC. The chain links TRBV27 to TRBJ2-7, with 9 bases matching TRBD1. The CDR3 is made up of 14 amino acids. Germline CDR1 reads MNHEY; CDR2 reads SMNVEV (reference sequence). Trimming took 4 bases from V and 6 from J; bases not matched to a gene: 7.

The chain carries TRBV27 and TRBJ1-5; maybe TRBD1 (5 bases). Per the germline V gene, CDR1 is MNHEY and CDR2 is SMNVEV (reference sequence). This CDR3 contains 16 residues. Between the trimmed V and J ends, which lost 8 bases and 6 bases, there was a span of 23 bases. The CDR3 DNA is TGTGCCAGCCGCGACACCAGGGAATTTGTGCTTCAGCCCCAGCATTTT. This sequence encodes CASRDTREFVLQPQHF.

This chain connects TRBV27 to TRBJ2-3; TRBD2 might be the D (7 bases). The germline V gene encodes CDR1 MNHEY and CDR2 SMNVEV (reference sequence). This CDR3 is built from 15 residues. The V gene lost 2 bases and the J gene lost 0 bases, with 9 bases spanning the gap. CDR3 DNA: TGTGCCAGCAGTTTAGCGGGGGCCAGCACAGATACGCAGTATTTT. Translated: CASSLAGASTDTQYF.

The chain carries TRBV19 and TRBJ1-1, with D unresolved. The germline gives CDR1 LNHDA, CDR2 SQIVND (reference sequence). The germline V and J ends were trimmed by 5 bases and 1 base, with 8 bases remaining between them. The CDR3 extends over 13 amino acids. The CDR3 protein is CASSYEANTEAFF. In DNA, the CDR3 is TGTGCCAGTAGTTATGAGGCGAACACTGAAGCTTTCTTT.

The gene calls are TRBV9 and TRBJ1-6; D not certain. Trimming removed 3 bases at V and 10 bases at J, with 8 bases between. The CDR3 spans 12 residues. CDR1 and CDR2 from the germline V gene are SGDLS and YYNGEE. The CDR3 loop is CASSALGSPLHF. DNA for the CDR3: TGTGCCAGCAGCGCCCTAGGATCACCCCTCCACTTT.

The CDR3 coding sequence is TGTGCCAGCAGCGAAACCCGGGACACCACTGAAGCTTTCTTT. Encoded protein: CASSETRDTTEAFF. The chain employs TRBV5-6 and TRBJ1-1; D might be TRBD1 (6 bases). Germline loops: CDR1 SGHDT, CDR2 YYEEEE. Trimming took off 4 bases at V and 4 bases at J, with 14 bases between the two ends. This CDR3 spans 14 amino acids.

The chain employs TRBV19 and TRBJ1-6; no definite D call. The CDR3 is 14 residues long. CDR1 LNHDA and CDR2 SQIVND come from the germline V gene (reference sequence). The germline V and J ends were trimmed by 2 bases and 10 bases, with 12 bases remaining between them. CDR3 residues: CASSIPQNGSPLHF. Here the CDR3 DNA reads TGTGCCAGTAGTATACCGCAGAATGGCTCACCCCTCCACTTT.

The V and J genes are TRBV4-1 and TRBJ2-7; TRBD1 is a possible D gene (6 bases). Trimming shortened V by 2 bases and J by 4 bases, and 18 bases separated the two germline ends. Germline V CDR1 and CDR2: MGHRA, YSYEKL. The CDR3 runs 16 residues. The CDR3 nucleotides are TGCGCCAGCAGCCAAATGCATGGGGACAAGCCTTACGAGCAGTACTTC. Protein sequence: CASSQMHGDKPYEQYF.